Sequencing of this T cell receptor (beta chain) was carried out in a study of cytomegalovirus exposure and HLA in healthy donors. The PCR used 60 Vbeta and 13 Jbeta primers. Authors' data handling: It was a later analysis that counted roughly 80 million unique TCR beta chains, of which 9 million to 13 million were shared. Profiled with immunoSEQ multiplex PCR; TCRdb holds only in-frame clones, not every one. The D gene and trimming were derived from the DNA, and the V and J assignments and clone size from that table. Of 200,000 to 250,000 clones listed, around 85% are singletons. As concerns this clone: What it binds is not known.

Study-wide points: In most subjects, TCR beta sequences reportedly gave accurate predictions of HLA-A and HLA-B alleles. High specificity and sensitivity for cytomegalovirus status were reported for the classifier. The availability of immune exposure information extended only to CMV serostatus.

V lost 5 bases and J lost 1, with 14 bases in between. The CDR3 has 14 residues. Germline CDR1 reads SQVTM; CDR2 reads ANQGSEA. The source is a girl aged 2-10 years in good health and CMV-seronegative. V usage is TRBV29-1 and J usage is TRBJ1-1; TRBD1 might be the D (5 bases). Sequencing was carried out using PBMCs. CDR3 protein: CSVSGGPENTEAFF. The CDR3 DNA sequence: TGCAGCGTTTCGGGGGGTCCCGAGAACACTGAAGCTTTCTTT.